Below are 13 T cell receptor beta chains sequenced from a single sample in a study of OX40 agonist ivuxolimab in advanced cancers. TCRdb's copy holds only in-frame clones and misses some; the assay was immunoSEQ multiplex PCR. The table lists 80,000 or so clones, about 85% of them singletons. The sequences come from CD4+ or CD8+ T cells sorted from blood, collected in a trial of the OX40 agonist ivuxolimab. All receptors come from an adult with an advanced solid tumor such as melanoma, head and neck, liver or kidney cancer.

This chain uses TRBV11-2 with TRBJ2-7; unclear D gene. Trimming shortened V by 2 bases and J by 2 bases, and 19 bases separated the two germline ends. The length of the CDR3 is 17 residues. The V gene's germline CDR1 is SGHAT and CDR2 FQNNGV. Here the CDR3 reads CASSLNWVGTEPYEQYF. For the CDR3, the DNA is TGTGCCAGCAGCTTAAATTGGGTGGGTACAGAACCCTACGAGCAGTACTTC.

The chain employs TRBV28 and TRBJ2-3, with 8 nucleotides matching TRBD2. The CDR3 covers 16 residues. Losses at the gene ends were 2 bases for V and 1 base for J; bases not matched to a gene: 5. Germline V lookup: CDR1 MDHEN, CDR2 SYDVKM. This CDR3 reads CASSLDGGAGTDTQYF. The CDR3 DNA sequence: TGTGCCAGCAGTTTAGACGGGGGGGCCGGCACAGATACGCAGTATTTT.

This clone occurred once. This chain joins TRBV28 and TRBJ2-7; 7 bases fit TRBD2. Germline lookup yields CDR1 MDHEN and CDR2 SYDVKM. Trimming at V came to 7 bases and at J to 2 bases, leaving 8 bases not matched to a gene. The CDR3 length is 14 residues. CDR3 region: CASTRAGVTYEQYF. CDR3 in DNA: TGTGCCAGCACCCGCGCGGGAGTGACCTACGAGCAGTACTTC.

This clone occurred once. J is TRBJ2-2 and V is TRBV7-2, with 8 nucleotides matching TRBD1. This CDR3 has 15 residues. Losses at the gene ends were 5 bases for V and 4 bases for J; bases not matched to a gene: 6. CDR1 is SGHTA, CDR2 FQGNSA, per germline. The CDR3 DNA reads TGTGCCAGCAGCGCACGACAGGGGTCCACCGGGGAGCTGTTTTTT. It yields the protein CASSARQGSTGELFF.

The rearrangement uses TRBV27 and TRBJ1-1; possibly TRBD1 for D (6 bases). The ends were cut back, 3 bases at V and 4 bases at J, with 12 bases in the middle. The CDR3 is 14 residues long. Germline lookup yields CDR1 MNHEY and CDR2 SMNVEV (reference sequence). CDR3 region: CASSFRGRGTEAFF. The CDR3 region has the DNA TGTGCCAGCAGTTTCCGGGGGCGAGGCACTGAAGCTTTCTTT.

This chain uses TRBV5-6 with TRBJ1-2, with TRBD1 matching over 10 bases. Unmatched junction bases numbered 9, after V lost 4 bases and J lost 9 bases. Germline lookup yields CDR1 SGHDT and CDR2 YYEEEE. There are 14 residues in the CDR3. In DNA, the CDR3 is TGTGCCAGCAGCGTGGTTTGGGGACAGGGGAGCTACACCTTC. The encoded protein is CASSVVWGQGSYTF.

V and J are TRBV4-1 and TRBJ1-1; D is ambiguous. This CDR3 spans 14 amino acids. V was pared by 1 base and J by 0 bases, with 6 bases between. The germline CDR1 and CDR2 sequences are MGHRA and YSYEKL. CDR3 region: CASSQAQLNTEAFF. For the CDR3, the DNA is TGCGCCAGCAGCCAAGCGCAGTTGAACACTGAAGCTTTCTTT.

The J gene is TRBJ1-2, the V gene TRBV4-1; D gene unclear. The CDR3 consists of 14 residues. V shed 1 base and J shed 0 bases, with 6 bases lying between them. Per the germline V gene, CDR1 is MGHRA and CDR2 is YSYEKL. For the CDR3, the DNA is TGCGCCAGCAGCCAAGTACGAGCTAACTATGGCTACACCTTC. Protein: CASSQVRANYGYTF.

This clone showed up just once. V usage is TRBV5-1 and J usage is TRBJ2-3, with 8 bases matching TRBD2. V lost 3 bases and J lost 2; bases outside the gene matches: 5. The CDR3 runs 15 residues. Germline V gene sequence: CDR1 SGHRS, CDR2 YFSETQ. The chain's CDR3 is CASSYGGDHTDTQYF. The CDR3 nucleotides read TGCGCCAGCAGCTACGGGGGGGACCACACAGATACGCAGTATTTT. The variable domain in full, with the rest retrieved from reference TRBV5-1 and TRBJ2-3, is KAGVTQTPRYLIKTRGQQVTLSCSPISGHRSVSWYQQTPGQGLQFLFEYFSETQRNKGNFPGRFSGRQFSNSRSEMNVSTLELGDSALYLCASSYGGDHTDTQYFGPGTRLTVL.

This clone was picked up one time. The chain employs TRBV5-1 and TRBJ1-1, with 7 bases identical to TRBD1. In germline, CDR1 is SGHRS, CDR2 YFSETQ. The CDR3 runs to 16 residues. The V and J ends lost 1 base and 0 bases, in that order; junction bases with no gene match: 6. The CDR3 region has the DNA TGCGCCAGCAGCTTGACACAGGGGTACCTGAACACTGAAGCTTTCTTT. Translation: CASSLTQGYLNTEAFF.

The CDR3 DNA follows: TGTGCCAGCAGCCCCCTACTAGACAACTACTACGAGCAGTACTTC. Translated, it gives CASSPLLDNYYEQYF. The chain has TRBV7-8 and TRBJ2-7; TRBD2 is a possible D gene (5 bases). The length of the CDR3 is 15 residues. The germline gives CDR1 SGHVS, CDR2 FQNEAQ. Trimming took 5 bases from V and 3 from J, leaving 17 bases between them.

This sequence joins TRBV9 and TRBJ1-1; the D is unclear. CDR3 length equals 13 residues. V dropped 3 bases and J dropped 7 bases, with 13 bases sitting between them. Germline CDR1 reads SGDLS; CDR2 reads YYNGEE. CDR3: CASSEVGRLEAFF. In DNA, the CDR3 is TGTGCCAGCAGCGAAGTGGGTCGGCTTGAAGCTTTCTTT. Using reference TRBV9 and TRBJ1-1 for the parts outside the CDR3, the full variable domain is DSGVTQTPKHLITATGQRVTLRCSPRSGDLSVYWYQQSLDQGLQFLIQYYNGEERAKGNILERFSAQQFPDLHSELNLSSLELGDSALYFCASSEVGRLEAFFGQGTRLTVV.

V gene TRBV14 combines with J gene TRBJ1-3, with D unclear. This CDR3 comprises 13 residues. V lost 5 bases to trimming and J lost 6 bases, with 11 bases between them. Germline loops: CDR1 SGHDN, CDR2 FVKESK. CDR3 DNA sequence: TGTGCCAGCAGCTTCGGACTTTTAAACACCATATATTTT. Protein: CASSFGLLNTIYF.